What follows are 25 T cell receptor beta chains derived from one specimen sequenced in a study of cytomegalovirus exposure and HLA in healthy donors. TCRdb keeps only in-frame clones here, not all; method: immunoSEQ multiplex PCR. The table shows under 250,000 clones, with 87% occurring only once. The sequenced sample consisted of PBMCs. These receptors all come from a man aged 18-30 years in good health and CMV-seropositive.

The V and J genes are TRBV2 and TRBJ1-1; 10 positions match TRBD1. The germline gives CDR1 SNHLY, CDR2 FYNNEI. This CDR3 spans 14 amino acids. The ends lost 1 base at V and 7 bases at J; junction bases unmatched: 3. DNA of the CDR3: TGTGCCAGCAGTGAAGGAGGACAGGGGGGTGAAGCTTTCTTT. Protein product: CASSEGGQGGEAFF.

This rearrangement joins TRBV27 to TRBJ2-7; D is possibly TRBD1 or TRBD2 (5 bases each). Trimming took off 10 bases at V and 2 bases at J, with 15 bases between the two ends. This CDR3 is 13 amino acids long. Germline CDR1 reads MNHEY; CDR2 reads SMNVEV (reference sequence). CDR3 nucleotide sequence: TGTGCCACCTCGATGCAGGGACCCTACGAGCAGTACTTC. Encoded protein: CATSMQGPYEQYF.

This clone has only a few counts. V gene TRBV27 combines with J gene TRBJ2-3, with a weak D call TRBD2 (6 bases). Germline values: CDR1 MNHEY, CDR2 SMNVEV (reference sequence). V shed 3 bases and J shed 4 bases, with 14 bases lying between them. This CDR3 has 15 amino acids. The DNA of the CDR3 is TGTGCCAGCAGTTTCGGGGACTTTCGGGCAGATACGCAGTATTTT. It translates to CASSFGDFRADTQYF.

This clone was seen only once. The chain couples TRBV4-2 to TRBJ2-3; TRBD1 agrees at 7 bases. The CDR3 is made up of 17 amino acids. CDR1 LGHNA and CDR2 YNFKEQ come from the germline V gene. The trim removed 4 bases at V and 1 base at J, leaving 11 bases unmatched. The CDR3 spells CASSPTQGRPGTDTQYF. The CDR3, as DNA: TGTGCCAGCAGCCCCACACAGGGGAGACCGGGCACAGATACGCAGTATTTT.

This CDR3 reads CASSEGRKEDYEQYF. CDR3 in DNA: TGTGCCAGCAGTGAGGGGAGGAAGGAGGACTACGAGCAGTACTTC. The V gene is TRBV6-1, the J gene TRBJ2-7; TRBD2 might be the D (6 bases). V shed 3 bases and J shed 3 bases, with 15 bases lying between them. In germline, CDR1 is MNHNS, CDR2 SASEGT. The CDR3 spans 15 residues.

In this sample, this clone turned up once. The chain carries TRBV18 and TRBJ2-7; 7 nucleotides line up with TRBD1. Looked up from germline, CDR1 is KGHSH and CDR2 is LQKENI. The CDR3 extends over 15 amino acids. V was clipped by 2 bases and J by 2 bases; unmatched bases: 6. The CDR3 spells CASSPDRAKPYEQYF. For the CDR3, the DNA is TGTGCCAGCTCACCAGACAGGGCTAAACCCTACGAGCAGTACTTC. Filled out from reference TRBV18 and TRBJ2-7, the complete variable domain reads NAGVMQNPRHLVRRRGQEARLRCSPMKGHSHVYWYRQLPEEGLKFMVYLQKENIIDESGMPKERFSAEFPKEGPSILRIQQVVRGDSAAYFCASSPDRAKPYEQYFGPGTRLTVT.

The chain joins TRBV28 to TRBJ2-7, with D perhaps given as TRBD1 or TRBD2 (5 bases each). CDR1 is MDHEN, CDR2 SYDVKM, per germline. Between the trimmed V and J ends, which lost 7 bases and 6 bases, there was a span of 19 bases. The CDR3 covers 14 residues. The CDR3 protein is CASNPGASILEQYF. CDR3 nucleotide sequence: TGTGCCAGCAACCCCGGGGCTAGTATTCTCGAGCAGTACTTC.

The chain uses TRBV2 and TRBJ2-1; D unresolved. Germline V CDR1 and CDR2: SNHLY, FYNNEI. V was trimmed by 8 bases and J by 13 bases, leaving 21 bases between them. The CDR3 runs 13 residues. DNA for the CDR3: TGTGCCAGCCCTATACAAGACACTCGGCGACAGTTCTTC. As protein: CASPIQDTRRQFF.

The rearrangement uses TRBV5-1 and TRBJ2-1; D may match TRBD1 or TRBD2 (6 bases each). The CDR3 runs 16 residues. V lost 6 bases and J 4 bases, leaving 20 bases between the germline ends. From germline, CDR1 is SGHRS and CDR2 YFSETQ. CDR3 region: CASKGGGLSQYNEQFF. As DNA, the CDR3 is TGCGCCAGCAAAGGGGGAGGACTTTCACAATACAATGAGCAGTTCTTC.

The V and J genes are TRBV20-1 and TRBJ1-2; no clear D gene. Trimming left V 0 bases short and J 3 bases short, with 2 bases between. The V gene's germline CDR1 is DFQATT and CDR2 SNEGSKA (reference sequence). The CDR3 length is 11 residues. As DNA, the CDR3 is TGCAGTGCTAGAGACGACTATGGCTACACCTTC. Translating it yields CSARDDYGYTF.

The V and J genes are TRBV10-2 and TRBJ2-7; D might be TRBD1 (8 bases). Trimming shortened V by 6 bases and J by 5 bases, and 14 bases separated the two germline ends. Looked up from germline, CDR1 is WSHSY and CDR2 is SAAADI. CDR3 length: 13 residues. The CDR3 nucleotides read TGCGCCAGCAGGTCACAGGGGGGGGACGAGCAGTACTTC. Its translation: CASRSQGGDEQYF.

V usage is TRBV19 and J usage is TRBJ2-3; a weak D match, TRBD1 (5 bases). The CDR3 is made up of 12 amino acids. V was pared by 11 bases and J by 2 bases, with 11 bases between. CDR1 and CDR2 (germline): LNHDA, SQIVND (reference sequence). As DNA, the CDR3 is TGTGCCTCCAGGGATCCCACAGATACGCAGTATTTT. Its translation is CASRDPTDTQYF.

The rearrangement uses TRBV7-9 and TRBJ2-2, with 11 bases lining up with TRBD1. In germline, CDR1 is SEHNR, CDR2 FQNEAQ (reference sequence). The CDR3 length is 17 residues. V gave up 7 bases and J gave up 3 bases; unmatched junction bases: 10. Here the CDR3 reads CASNPPGTGGYTGELFF. The CDR3 DNA reads TGTGCCAGCAATCCGCCCGGGACAGGGGGATACACCGGGGAGCTGTTTTTT.

This chain connects TRBV5-1 to TRBJ2-5, with D possibly being TRBD1 or TRBD2 (5 bases each). Germline loops: CDR1 SGHRS, CDR2 YFSETQ. The CDR3 is 14 residues long. Trimming shortened V by 0 bases and J by 3 bases, and 9 bases separated the two germline ends. CDR3 protein: CASSLAGAEETQYF. Written as DNA, the CDR3 is TGCGCCAGCAGCTTGGCCGGGGCGGAAGAGACCCAGTACTTC.

This clone turned up a few times. The V gene is TRBV9, the J gene TRBJ2-7; TRBD1 or TRBD2 may be the D gene (5 bases each). V dropped 3 bases and J dropped 7 bases, with 23 bases sitting between them. Germline V lookup: CDR1 SGDLS, CDR2 YYNGEE. The CDR3 contains 16 residues. The CDR3 spells CASSARDRDGAWEQYF. Here the CDR3 DNA reads TGTGCCAGCAGCGCCCGAGACCGGGACGGCGCTTGGGAGCAGTACTTC.

V usage is TRBV5-1 and J usage is TRBJ1-1, with a weak D call TRBD1 (6 bases). V dropped 1 base and J dropped 1 base, with 8 bases sitting between them. CDR1 and CDR2 from the germline V gene are SGHRS and YFSETQ. The CDR3 sequence is 14 residues long. CDR3 sequence reads: CASSLHRENTEAFF. The CDR3 DNA is TGCGCCAGCAGCTTGCACAGGGAGAACACTGAAGCTTTCTTT.

The chain is built from TRBV5-1 and TRBJ2-1, with 11 bases identical to TRBD2. Looked up from germline, CDR1 is SGHRS and CDR2 is YFSETQ. V was clipped by 6 bases and J by 8 bases; unmatched bases: 19. CDR3 length: 18 residues. CDR3 bases: TGCGCCAGCAACCCGGTCCCAATGAATAGCGGGAGGGAGCATGAGCAGTTCTTC. Translation gives CASNPVPMNSGREHEQFF.

The rearrangement links TRBV5-4 to TRBJ2-3; 13 bases fit TRBD2. Per germline, CDR1 SGHNT and CDR2 YYREEE (reference sequence). There are 16 residues in the CDR3. Unmatched junction bases numbered 8, after V lost 4 bases and J lost 6 bases. CDR3 residues: CASSGGLAGLGDTQYF. The CDR3 nucleotides read TGTGCCAGCAGCGGGGGACTAGCGGGACTTGGGGATACGCAGTATTTT.

The DNA for the CDR3 is TGCAGCGTTATAGCGGGGAACTACGAGCAGTACTTC. Translation gives CSVIAGNYEQYF. The V call is TRBV29-1, the J call TRBJ2-7; 8 bases line up with TRBD2. V dropped 5 bases and J dropped 3; count of bases not matched to a gene: 3. Germline V gene sequence: CDR1 SQVTM, CDR2 ANQGSEA. The CDR3 has 12 amino acids.

This rearrangement joins TRBV30 to TRBJ1-5; D not resolved. CDR3 length: 12 amino acids. Germline V gives CDR1 GTSNPN, CDR2 SVGIG (reference sequence). With 0 bases removed from V and 4 bases from J, the gap between germline ends came to 4 bases. The CDR3 DNA sequence: TGTGCCTGGAGTGTACAGAATCAGCCCCAGCATTTT. Protein: CAWSVQNQPQHF.

This chain connects TRBV29-1 to TRBJ2-5, with D perhaps TRBD2 (7 bases). This CDR3 comprises 14 residues. CDR1 and CDR2 from the germline V gene are SQVTM and ANQGSEA. The V and J ends lost 6 bases and 2 bases respectively, with 16 bases between them. In nucleotides, the CDR3 is TGCAGCGTGGCATTAGGGGGAGGGCAAGAGACCCAGTACTTC. Translation gives CSVALGGGQETQYF.

CDR3 nucleotides: TGTGCCAGCAGCTTAAGCGGACAAAGCAATGAGCAGTTCTTC. This encodes CASSLSGQSNEQFF. This rearrangement joins TRBV7-3 to TRBJ2-1; D possibly corresponds to TRBD1 (5 bases). Trimming stripped 1 base from V and 6 bases from J, with 10 bases between. This CDR3 comprises 14 residues. Germline V gene lookup returns CDR1 SGHTA and CDR2 FQGTGA. Drawing the rest from reference TRBV7-3 and TRBJ2-1, the complete variable domain is GAGVSQTPSNKVTEKGKYVELRCDPISGHTALYWYRQSLGQGPEFLIYFQGTGAADDSGLPNDRFFAVRPEGSVSTLKIQRTERGDSAVYLCASSLSGQSNEQFFGPGTRLTVL.

The chain has TRBV10-2 and TRBJ2-2; unclear D gene. Trimming stripped 6 bases from V and 7 bases from J, with 6 bases between. Germline-derived CDR1 and CDR2 are WSHSY and SAAADI. This CDR3 is 11 amino acids long. CDR3 sequence (DNA): TGCGCCAGCAGGTCTGGCGGGGAGCTGTTTTTT. This gives the protein CASRSGGELFF.

The chain has TRBV5-1 and TRBJ2-1; D unclear. The CDR3 is 14 amino acids. The V and J ends lost 0 bases and 7 bases respectively, with 11 bases between them. Germline CDR1 and CDR2: SGHRS and YFSETQ. The CDR3 DNA sequence: TGCGCCAGCAGCTTGGGTACCCGGACGAATGAGCAGTTCTTC. Its translation: CASSLGTRTNEQFF.

This clone appeared once. This chain connects TRBV7-9 to TRBJ1-5; D is unclear. The germline CDR1 and CDR2 sequences are SEHNR and FQNEAQ (reference sequence). The V end was cut by 2 bases, the J end by 7 bases, with 6 bases between. CDR3 size: 12 residues. The CDR3 nucleotides are TGTGCCAGCAGCTTATACCCGCAGCCCCAGCATTTT. This sequence encodes CASSLYPQPQHF.